This is a list of T cell receptor beta chains from one sample in a study of OX40 agonist ivuxolimab in advanced cancers. The data were produced by immunoSEQ multiplex PCR, yet TCRdb's version contains in-frame clones alone and is incomplete. The sample carries about 88,000 clones, 75% to 90% recorded once. The specimen comprised CD4+ or CD8+ T cells sorted from blood, sampled in a trial of the OX40 agonist ivuxolimab. The origin of the receptors is an adult with an advanced solid tumor such as melanoma, head and neck, liver or kidney cancer. CDR3s include the opening cysteine and the closing phenylalanine or tryptophan. A D gene is named only where the DNA matches it firmly. Some rows have no size entry. The others give once, few or many, or a class for an expanded clone.

>NA|TRBJ2-7|NA|TRBV9
TGTGCCAGCAGCGGGGGTAGGTCCTACGAGCAGTACTTC
CASSGGRSYEQYF
>NA|TRBJ1-2|NA|TRBV6-5
TGTGCCAGCAGTTACTCCGGGGGGATCCGAGGCTACACCTTC
CASSYSGGIRGYTF
>once|TRBJ2-7|TRBD2|TRBV5-6
TGTGCCAGCAGCTTGGCCGGGAGGGCCCCCTACGAGCAGTACTTC
CASSLAGRAPYEQYF
>NA|TRBJ2-3|TRBD1|TRBV6-5
TGTGCCAGCAGCCGCAGGGGGCCAGATACGCAGTATTTT
CASSRRGPDTQYF
>NA|TRBJ2-3|NA|TRBV5-1
TGCGCCAGCAGCTGGGAACTCCTTAGCAGCTCAGCTGGTACGCAGTATTTT
CASSWELLSSSAGTQYF
>NA|TRBJ2-7|NA|TRBV5-8
TGTGCCAGCAGCCGGGTGACAGGAACCTACGAGCAGTACTTC
CASSRVTGTYEQYF
>NA|TRBJ2-2|TRBD1|TRBV4-1
TGCGCCAGCTCCGACAGGGGGAACACCGGGGAGCTGTTTTTT
CASSDRGNTGELFF
>NA|TRBJ2-7|NA|TRBV30
TGTGCCTGGAGTCGCCGCTACGAGCAGTACTTC
CAWSRRYEQYF
>NA|TRBJ1-2|NA|TRBV7-9
TGTGCCAGCAGCTTGGGGACTGTTGGCTACACCTTC
CASSLGTVGYTF
>NA|TRBJ1-5|NA|TRBV27
TGTGCCAGCAGTTCTTCCAAGGGGAGCAATCAGCCCCAGCATTTT
CASSSSKGSNQPQHF
>NA|TRBJ1-2|NA|TRBV6-5
TGTGCCAGCAGTTACACGGGGGGCTCTGGGAATGGCTACACCTTC
CASSYTGGSGNGYTF
>NA|TRBJ1-1|NA|TRBV19
TGTGCCAGTAGTATGGCATTGAACACTGAAGCTTTCTTT
CASSMALNTEAFF
>few|TRBJ2-7|TRBD1|TRBV6-5
TGTGCCAGCAGCTACCGGACAGGGAACTACGAGCAGTACTTC
CASSYRTGNYEQYF
>NA|TRBJ2-6|NA|TRBV6-5
TGTGCCAGCAGTTACGGTAGGGTTCCTGGGGCCAACGTCCTGACTTTC
CASSYGRVPGANVLTF
>NA|TRBJ2-5|NA|TRBV5-4
TGTGCCAGCACCCGACCGGGGTTGGAAGAGACCCAGTACTTC
CASTRPGLEETQYF
>NA|TRBJ2-2|NA|TRBV6-5
TGTGCCACCAAAGACAGAAACACCGGGGAGCTGTTTTTT
CATKDRNTGELFF
>NA|TRBJ2-5|TRBD2|TRBV7-2
TGTGCCAGCTCCTTTGGCCTAAGCGGGAGGGCAGGAAAGACCCAGTACTTC
CASSFGLSGRAGKTQYF
>NA|TRBJ1-1|NA|TRBV5-1
TGCGCCAGCAGCTTGCAGGCGGGAGGGCGTTGGGCTGAAGCTTTCTTT
CASSLQAGGRWAEAFF
>NA|TRBJ1-5|TRBD1|TRBV10-2
TGCGCCAGCAGGGGGACAGGGGGCAACAATCAGCCCCAGCATTTT
CASRGTGGNNQPQHF
>NA|TRBJ2-2|NA|TRBV5-4
TGTGCCAGCAGCTGGGCCCCCTCCTTAACCGGGGAGCTGTTTTTT
CASSWAPSLTGELFF
>few|TRBJ2-5|NA|TRBV11-2
TGTGCCAGCAGCGTATCATACGGAGAGACCCAGTACTTC
CASSVSYGETQYF
>NA|TRBJ2-4|TRBD1|TRBV6-5
TGTGCCAGCAGCAAACAGGGGGCCAAAAACATTCAGTACTTC
CASSKQGAKNIQYF
>NA|TRBJ2-2|TRBD1|TRBV28
TGTGCCAGCAGTCATAACAGGGGGTTCACCGGGGAGCTGTTTTTT
CASSHNRGFTGELFF
>NA|TRBJ2-2|NA|TRBV5-1
TGCGCCAGCAGCCAAGGGCTGGAAGTGAACACCGGGGAGCTGTTTTTT
CASSQGLEVNTGELFF
>NA|TRBJ1-5|NA|TRBV19
TGTGCCAGTACAATGGGTGTCGATCAGCCCCAGCATTTT
CASTMGVDQPQHF
>NA|TRBJ2-4|NA|TRBV7-2
TGTGCCAGCAGCTTAGGTGGCCCTGGGGACATTCAGTACTTC
CASSLGGPGDIQYF
>NA|TRBJ2-6|TRBD1|TRBV5-1
TGCGCCAGCAGCTCCGGGACAGCTAACTCTGGGGCCAACGTCCTGACTTTC
CASSSGTANSGANVLTF
>few|TRBJ2-5|TRBD2|TRBV29-1
TGCAGCGTTGGGGCTAGCGGGGGGGCGCAAGAGACCCAGTACTTC
CSVGASGGAQETQYF
>NA|TRBJ1-2|NA|TRBV5-5
TGTGCCAGCAGCCAAGGGGCCGCTTATGGCTACACCTTC
CASSQGAAYGYTF
>NA|TRBJ2-3|NA|TRBV15
TGTGCCACCAGCAGCCGGGGTCCGGACCCTCGTTTT
CATSSRGPDPRF
>NA|TRBJ1-3|NA|TRBV6-1
TGTGCCAGCAGTGAGGTTCGAAACACCATATATTTT
CASSEVRNTIYF
>NA|TRBJ1-1|TRBD1|TRBV7-3
TGTGCCAGCAGCCTGACAGGGGCTAACACTGAAGCTTTCTTT
CASSLTGANTEAFF
>NA|TRBJ2-1|NA|TRBV12-1
TGTGCCAGCAGCCCCCCACTAGCGGGGGTCCATGAGCAGTTCTTC
CASSPPLAGVHEQFF
>NA|TRBJ2-2|NA|TRBV19
TGTGCCAGTAGTATAGGACAGGAACCAGGCGAGCTGTTTTTT
CASSIGQEPGELFF
>NA|TRBJ2-7|NA|TRBV9
TGTGCCAGCAGCGCCTCGACCGGACAGTCCTACGAGCAGTACTTC
CASSASTGQSYEQYF
>NA|TRBJ2-2|TRBD1|TRBV5-1
TGCGCCAGCAGCTTGGGACAGGGGAACACCGGGGAGCTGTTTTTT
CASSLGQGNTGELFF
>few|TRBJ2-1|NA|TRBV5-1
TGCGCCAGCAGCCATAGGGACCATTACAATGAGCAGTTCTTC
CASSHRDHYNEQFF
>NA|TRBJ1-2|TRBD1|TRBV25-1
TGTGCCAGCAGATCCGACAGGGGCTATGGCTACACCTTC
CASRSDRGYGYTF
>NA|TRBJ2-2|NA|TRBV7-9
TGTGCCAGCAGCTTCCGGGGCACGGTTCGAAACACCGGGGAGCTGTTTTTT
CASSFRGTVRNTGELFF
>NA|TRBJ2-2|TRBD1|TRBV10-3
TGTGCCATCAGTGATACCGGGACAGGCGGAGCAGAGGGGGAGCTGTTTTTT
CAISDTGTGGAEGELFF
>NA|TRBJ1-3|NA|TRBV5-1
TGCGCCAGCAGCTGGGGGACTGGTGGAAACACCATATATTTT
CASSWGTGGNTIYF
>NA|TRBJ1-5|TRBD1|TRBV6-5
TGTGCCAGCAGTATGGACAGGGGGCCGACTCAGCCCCAGCATTTT
CASSMDRGPTQPQHF
>NA|TRBJ2-3|TRBD2|TRBV2
TGTGCCAGCGTAGCGGGGCCCACAGATACGCAGTATTTT
CASVAGPTDTQYF
>NA|TRBJ2-1|NA|TRBV5-1
TGCGCCAGCAGCTTGGTTGGGGGTTCCTACAATGAGCAGTTCTTC
CASSLVGGSYNEQFF
>NA|TRBJ2-3|NA|TRBV11-2
TGTGCCAGCAGCTTTGGAAGTGGGAGGTCAGATACGCAGTATTTT
CASSFGSGRSDTQYF
>few|TRBJ1-2|NA|TRBV5-1
TGCGCCAGCAGCTTGGCGGCGGGGGGGGTCTATGGCTACACCTTC
CASSLAAGGVYGYTF
>NA|TRBJ2-7|NA|TRBV11-2
TGTGCCAGCAGCGCGAGTTGGCTTCTTACCTACGAGCAGTACTTC
CASSASWLLTYEQYF
>once|TRBJ1-1|TRBD1|TRBV28
TGTGCCAGCAGTGGACAGGTCTCTTACACTGAAGCTTTCTTT
CASSGQVSYTEAFF
>NA|TRBJ1-4|NA|TRBV28
TGTGCCAGCAGTGCTCCGGTAGACCTGGGGAAACTGTTTTTT
CASSAPVDLGKLFF
>once|TRBJ1-1|NA|TRBV5-4
TGTGCCAGCAGCCCTTTTCAGGGTTCGGGCACTGAAGCTTTCTTT
CASSPFQGSGTEAFF
>NA|TRBJ1-6|NA|TRBV9
TGTGCCAGCAGCGCCCCAGGGACAAAGAATTCACCCCTCCACTTT
CASSAPGTKNSPLHF
>NA|TRBJ1-1|TRBD1|TRBV6-5
TGTGCCAGCAGTTACTCGAGGGACAGGATCTCAGCTTTCTTT
CASSYSRDRISAFF
>few|TRBJ2-5|TRBD2|TRBV10-3
TGTGCCATCAAACATGAAAGCGGGGCGCAAGAGACCCAGTACTTC
CAIKHESGAQETQYF
>NA|TRBJ2-1|TRBD2|TRBV10-1
TGCGCCAGCAGCCTCCGGACTAGCGGTGAGCAGTTCTTC
CASSLRTSGEQFF
>NA|TRBJ2-1|NA|TRBV19
TGTGCCAGTAGTAAACTGAGGGAACAGTTCTTC
CASSKLREQFF
>NA|TRBJ1-1|NA|TRBV27
TGTGCCAGCAGCTTAGCCGTAGGTTCCAGGAACACTGAAGCTTTCTTT
CASSLAVGSRNTEAFF
>NA|TRBJ1-2|NA|TRBV6-5
TGTGCCAGCAGCCCACCGGGGGAGGTTGGTGGCTACACCTTC
CASSPPGEVGGYTF